The 3 T cell receptor beta chains reported below all come from one sample, sequenced in a study of beta chain features in type 1 diabetes. TCRB transcripts that were expressed got sequenced, as all of the isolated RNA had been reverse transcribed. The data were produced by immunoSEQ multiplex PCR, yet TCRdb's version contains in-frame clones alone and is incomplete. The sample yields around 13,000 clones, 35% to 55% seen once. Sequences were obtained from stem cell memory CD4+ T cells from blood. These receptors were collected from a man aged 18-30 years in good health.

This chain connects TRBV29-1 to TRBJ2-2; no clear D. Germline CDR1 reads SQVTM; CDR2 reads ANQGSEA. This CDR3 region has 14 residues. V lost 4 bases, J lost 0 bases, and 9 bases lay in between. CDR3 amino acids: CSVGRNANTGELFF. The CDR3 DNA is TGCAGCGTTGGGAGAAATGCGAACACCGGGGAGCTGTTTTTT.

The chain combines TRBV4-2 with TRBJ2-3, with 14 bases that match TRBD2. Germline lookup yields CDR1 LGHNA and CDR2 YNFKEQ. CDR3 length: 17 amino acids. J lost 2 bases, V lost 1 base, and 2 bases had no gene match. The CDR3 bases are TGTGCCAGCAGCCAAGGGACTAGCGGGGGGTACACAGATACGCAGTATTTT. Translated: CASSQGTSGGYTDTQYF.

This chain links TRBV6-5 with TRBJ2-3; D unresolved. This CDR3 has 15 amino acids. Trimming removed 4 bases at V and 1 base at J, with 12 bases between. CDR1 is MNHEY and CDR2 is SVGAGI in the germline V gene. The CDR3 bases are TGTGCCAGCAGTTCCCCGTCCCTCGGCACAGATACGCAGTATTTT. It is translated as CASSSPSLGTDTQYF.